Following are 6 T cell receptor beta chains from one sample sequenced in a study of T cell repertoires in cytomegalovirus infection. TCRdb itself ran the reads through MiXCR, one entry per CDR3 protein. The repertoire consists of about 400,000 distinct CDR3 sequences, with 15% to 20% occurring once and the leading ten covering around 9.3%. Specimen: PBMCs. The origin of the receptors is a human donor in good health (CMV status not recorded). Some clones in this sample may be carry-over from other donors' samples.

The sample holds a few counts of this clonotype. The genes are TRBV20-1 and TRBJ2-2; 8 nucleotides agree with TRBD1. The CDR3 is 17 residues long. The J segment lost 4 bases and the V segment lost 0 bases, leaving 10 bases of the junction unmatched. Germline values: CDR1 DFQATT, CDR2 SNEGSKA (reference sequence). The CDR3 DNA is TGCAGTGCTAGAGATAGGACAGGGTGGTTGGGCACCGGGGAGCTGTTTTTT. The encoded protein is CSARDRTGWLGTGELFF.

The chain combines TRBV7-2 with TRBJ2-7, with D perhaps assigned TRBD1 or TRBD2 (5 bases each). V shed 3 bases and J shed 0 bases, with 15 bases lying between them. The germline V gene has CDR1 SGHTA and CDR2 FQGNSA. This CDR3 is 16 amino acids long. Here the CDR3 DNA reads TGTGCCAGCAGCTTCCGGGGCGGATCCTCCTCCTACGAGCAGTACTTC. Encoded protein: CASSFRGGSSSYEQYF.

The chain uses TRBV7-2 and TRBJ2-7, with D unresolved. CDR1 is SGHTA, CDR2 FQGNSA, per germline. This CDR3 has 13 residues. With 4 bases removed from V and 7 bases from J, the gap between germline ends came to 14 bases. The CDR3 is CASSSPPRVEQYF. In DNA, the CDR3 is TGTGCCAGCAGCTCCCCGCCCCGCGTGGAGCAGTACTTC. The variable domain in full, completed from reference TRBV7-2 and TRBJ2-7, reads GAGVSQSPSNKVTEKGKDVELRCDPISGHTALYWYRQSLGQGLEFLIYFQGNSAPDKSGLPSDRFSAERTGGSVSTLTIQRTQQEDSAVYLCASSSPPRVEQYFGPGTRLTVT.

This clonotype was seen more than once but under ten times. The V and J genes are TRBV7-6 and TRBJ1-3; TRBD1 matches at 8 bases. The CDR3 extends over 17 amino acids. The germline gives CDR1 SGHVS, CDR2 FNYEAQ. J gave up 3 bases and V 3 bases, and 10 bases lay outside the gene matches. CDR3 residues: CASSLGQGAAGGNTIYF. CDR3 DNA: TGTGCCAGCAGCTTGGGGCAGGGGGCTGCCGGTGGAAACACCATATATTTT.

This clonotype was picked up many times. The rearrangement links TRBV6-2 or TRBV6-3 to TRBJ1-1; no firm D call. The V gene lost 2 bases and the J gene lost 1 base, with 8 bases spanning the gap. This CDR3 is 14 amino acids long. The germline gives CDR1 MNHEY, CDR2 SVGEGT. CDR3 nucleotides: TGTGCCAGCAGTTACGACGAGGGGAACACTGAAGCTTTCTTT. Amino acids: CASSYDEGNTEAFF.

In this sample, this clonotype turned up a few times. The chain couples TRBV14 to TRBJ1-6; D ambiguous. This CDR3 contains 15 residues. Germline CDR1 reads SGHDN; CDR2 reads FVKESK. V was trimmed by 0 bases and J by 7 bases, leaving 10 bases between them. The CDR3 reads CASSQDPRWNSPLHF. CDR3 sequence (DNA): TGTGCCAGCAGCCAAGATCCTCGGTGGAATTCACCCCTCCACTTT. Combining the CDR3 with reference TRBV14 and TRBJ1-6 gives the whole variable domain EAGVTQFPSHSVIEKGQTVTLRCDPISGHDNLYWYRRVMGKEIKFLLHFVKESKQDESGMPNNRFLAERTGGTYSTLKVQPAELEDSGVYFCASSQDPRWNSPLHFGNGTRLTVT.